What follows are 23 T cell receptor beta chains derived from one specimen sequenced in a study of OX40 agonist ivuxolimab in advanced cancers. Sequencing was performed with immunoSEQ multiplex PCR; in TCRdb, only in-frame clones are kept and a portion is missing. Among tens of thousands of clones, under 95% were seen once, and the ten largest hold roughly 13%. The input for sequencing was CD4+ or CD8+ T cells sorted from blood, taken in a trial of the OX40 agonist ivuxolimab. The receptors derive from an adult with an advanced solid tumor such as melanoma, head and neck, liver or kidney cancer.

This clone came up a few times. The chain recombines TRBV27 with TRBJ2-1, with unresolved D. The CDR3 totals 14 residues. Per the germline V gene, CDR1 is MNHEY and CDR2 is SMNVEV (reference sequence). The ends were cut back, 3 bases at V and 5 bases at J, with 11 bases in the middle. CDR3 sequence: CASSFSLENNEQFF. The CDR3 DNA reads TGTGCCAGCAGTTTCTCCTTGGAAAACAATGAGCAGTTCTTC.

The gene calls are TRBV20-1 and TRBJ2-7; unclear D gene. Germline loops: CDR1 DFQATT, CDR2 SNEGSKA (reference sequence). The V and J ends lost 5 bases and 4 bases respectively, with 9 bases between them. The length of the CDR3 is 11 residues. CDR3 nucleotides: TGCAGTGCTCGCGTCCAATACGAGCAGTACTTC. Residues: CSARVQYEQYF.

The CDR3 nucleotides are TGTGCCAGCAGCTTCCTAGCGGAGGCCTACGAGCAGTACTTC. Translation: CASSFLAEAYEQYF. The V call is TRBV7-2, the J call TRBJ2-7; the match to TRBD2 covers 7 bases. This CDR3 has 14 residues. J was trimmed by 2 bases and V by 3 bases; bases with no gene match: 4. Germline V gives CDR1 SGHTA, CDR2 FQGNSA.

This clone was found once. The chain combines TRBV25-1 with TRBJ2-5; D perhaps matches TRBD1 (5 bases). Deletions cut 1 base from V and 2 bases from J, with 11 bases between. The CDR3 length is 15 residues. CDR1 is MGHDK and CDR2 is SYGVNS in the germline V gene. The chain's CDR3 is CASSEFAGPQETQYF. The CDR3 DNA sequence: TGTGCCAGCAGTGAATTCGCAGGGCCGCAAGAGACCCAGTACTTC.

This chain uses TRBV28 with TRBJ2-7, with 11 bases aligning to TRBD2. V gave up 6 bases and J gave up 4 bases; unmatched junction bases: 8. Per germline, CDR1 MDHEN and CDR2 SYDVKM. The CDR3 contains 15 residues. This CDR3 reads CASRVTSGSWYEQYF. The CDR3 region has the DNA TGTGCCAGCAGAGTAACTAGCGGGAGCTGGTACGAGCAGTACTTC.

J is TRBJ2-7 and V is TRBV23-1; D perhaps matches TRBD2 (5 bases). TRBV23-1 is an ORF for which the function is uncertain. The CDR3 consists of 16 residues. V was clipped by 1 base and J by 3 bases, with 16 bases between them. CDR3 sequence reads: CASSQFGGWLRYEQYF. The CDR3 DNA follows: TGCGCCAGCAGTCAATTCGGCGGGTGGTTGCGCTACGAGCAGTACTTC.

The V gene is TRBV5-6, the J gene TRBJ2-7, with 13 bases fitting TRBD2. After removal of 3 bases from V and 5 bases from J, the junction contained 5 bases not matched to a gene. CDR1 SGHDT and CDR2 YYEEEE come from the germline V gene. The CDR3 sequence is 15 residues long. Here the CDR3 reads CASSWSGLAGHEQYF. In DNA, the CDR3 is TGTGCCAGCAGCTGGTCGGGACTAGCGGGACACGAGCAGTACTTC.

This clone was observed a single time. V is TRBV15 and J is TRBJ2-7, with 13 bases matching TRBD2. V lost 8 bases to trimming and J lost 5 bases; unmatched junction nucleotides: 9. This CDR3 contains 15 residues. The germline V gene encodes CDR1 LNHNV and CDR2 YYDKDF (reference sequence). The chain's CDR3 is CATSRTSGSINEQYF. The CDR3 bases are TGTGCCACCTCCCGGACTAGCGGGAGTATAAACGAGCAGTACTTC.

The V and J genes are TRBV4-2 and TRBJ2-1; possibly TRBD2 for D (6 bases). Germline CDR1 and CDR2: LGHNA and YNFKEQ. The V and J ends lost 2 bases and 0 bases respectively, with 8 bases between them. The CDR3 runs to 15 residues. In DNA form, the CDR3 reads TGTGCCAGCAGCCAACTAGCGCCCTCCTACAATGAGCAGTTCTTC. Residues: CASSQLAPSYNEQFF.

The V call is TRBV19, the J call TRBJ2-7; the D call may be TRBD1 or TRBD2 (5 bases each). Germline lookup yields CDR1 LNHDA and CDR2 SQIVND (reference sequence). Trimming removed 3 bases at V and 3 bases at J, with 15 bases between. The CDR3 has 15 amino acids. CDR3 loop: CASSMTGTYIYEQYF. CDR3 sequence (DNA): TGTGCCAGTAGTATGACCGGGACCTACATCTACGAGCAGTACTTC.

The CDR3 reads CASSLAFRASELFF. CDR3 sequence (DNA): TGTGCCAGCAGCTTGGCCTTCAGGGCCTCGGAGCTGTTTTTT. This chain connects TRBV5-6 to TRBJ2-2, with D perhaps TRBD1 (5 bases). Germline CDR1 reads SGHDT; CDR2 reads YYEEEE. CDR3 size: 14 residues. The V end was cut by 0 bases, the J end by 10 bases, with 13 bases between.

The chain is built from TRBV19 and TRBJ1-1; tentative D call: TRBD1 (5 bases). The germline V and J ends were trimmed by 7 bases and 4 bases, with 13 bases remaining between them. The length of the CDR3 is 13 residues. Germline V CDR1 and CDR2: LNHDA, SQIVND (reference sequence). CDR3 in DNA: TGTGCCAGTACCCCCGGGGGGATCACTGAAGCTTTCTTT. Protein sequence: CASTPGGITEAFF.

The rearrangement joins TRBV7-2 to TRBJ2-7, with D tentatively TRBD1 (6 bases). Germline values: CDR1 SGHTA, CDR2 FQGNSA. The CDR3 covers 16 residues. The V end lost 5 bases, the J end lost 3 bases, and 20 bases lay between the germline ends. This CDR3 reads CASSPLPSDRNYEQYF. DNA for the CDR3: TGTGCCAGCAGCCCCCTCCCTTCGGACAGAAACTACGAGCAGTACTTC.

This chain connects TRBV6-4 to TRBJ2-1; tentative D call: TRBD2 (5 bases). V was trimmed by 4 bases and J by 0 bases, leaving 10 bases between them. The CDR3 contains 15 residues. Germline V gene sequence: CDR1 MRHNA, CDR2 SNTAGT. The CDR3 protein is CASSGGSSSYNEQFF. The DNA of the CDR3 is TGTGCCAGCAGTGGAGGGAGTTCCTCCTACAATGAGCAGTTCTTC.

This clone has only one observation. The CDR3 protein is CASSQDWQDNEQFF. In DNA form, the CDR3 reads TGCGCCAGCAGCCAAGATTGGCAGGACAATGAGCAGTTCTTC. J is TRBJ2-1 and V is TRBV4-3, with D hard to call. Germline V lookup: CDR1 LGHNA, CDR2 YSLEER. Trimming left V 0 bases short and J 5 bases short, with 8 bases between. This CDR3 region has 14 residues.

The V call is TRBV25-1, the J call TRBJ2-2; 12 nucleotides agree with TRBD1. Looked up from germline, CDR1 is MGHDK and CDR2 is SYGVNS. This CDR3 comprises 18 residues. V lost 6 bases and J lost 1; bases outside the gene matches: 9. The CDR3 DNA is TGTGCCAGCAGGGGGGGGACAGGGGGCGTGAGGAACACCGGGGAGCTGTTTTTT. Encoded protein: CASRGGTGGVRNTGELFF.

CDR3 amino acids: CASSQTNEGTNEKLFF. CDR3 sequence (DNA): TGCGCCAGCAGCCAAACCAATGAGGGCACTAATGAAAAACTGTTTTTT. The J gene is TRBJ1-4, the V gene TRBV5-1; no reliable D call. Germline CDR1 is SGHRS and CDR2 is YFSETQ. The CDR3 extends over 16 amino acids. With 4 bases removed from V and 2 bases from J, the gap between germline ends came to 15 bases.

The chain joins TRBV7-9 to TRBJ2-6, with 10 bases lining up with TRBD2. Germline V gene data show CDR1 as SEHNR and CDR2 as FQNEAQ (reference sequence). Germline trimming cut 1 base from V and 1 base from J; bases unmatched to any gene: 1. The CDR3 extends over 17 amino acids. In nucleotides, the CDR3 is TGTGCCAGCAGCTTAGGGGGACTAGCGTCTGGGGCCAACGTCCTGACTTTC. It translates to CASSLGGLASGANVLTF.

This chain's CDR3 is CASSLGTSWEQFF. The CDR3 DNA reads TGTGCCAGCAGCTTAGGGACCTCGTGGGAGCAGTTCTTC. V gene TRBV11-3 combines with J gene TRBJ2-1; D remains unclear. Germline V lookup: CDR1 SGHNT, CDR2 YENEEA. This CDR3 spans 13 amino acids. Deletions cut 1 base from V and 10 bases from J, with 11 bases between.

The chain has TRBV28 and TRBJ2-5, with TRBD1 identical over 7 bases. Germline CDR1 is MDHEN and CDR2 is SYDVKM. This CDR3 has 19 amino acids. V lost 3 bases and J lost 4; bases outside the gene matches: 20. The CDR3 nucleotides read TGTGCCAGCAGTTTTAATAGGGAAGAGTCCACAGGGGTGGGAGAGACCCAGTACTTC. It is translated as CASSFNREESTGVGETQYF.

This clone appeared once. V is TRBV14 and J is TRBJ1-1; TRBD1 agrees at 7 bases. V was clipped by 4 bases and J by 1 base; unmatched bases: 12. The germline gives CDR1 SGHDN, CDR2 FVKESK. The CDR3 covers 17 residues. The CDR3 DNA is TGTGCCAGCAGCCCTCCCTATACCGGGACAGAGAACACTGAAGCTTTCTTT. It translates to CASSPPYTGTENTEAFF.

CDR3 residues: CASSQGLYNEQFF. CDR3 bases: TGTGCCAGCAGCCAGGGTTTGTACAATGAGCAGTTCTTC. The J gene is TRBJ2-1, the V gene TRBV7-2; TRBD1 is a possible D gene (5 bases). Germline V lookup: CDR1 SGHTA, CDR2 FQGNSA. The CDR3 consists of 13 residues. V lost 5 bases and J 4 bases, leaving 9 bases between the germline ends.

This clone appeared once. The V call is TRBV9, the J call TRBJ1-1; D may be TRBD1 (5 bases). The CDR3 length is 16 residues. V lost 0 bases, J lost 1 base, and 13 bases lay in between. Germline V gene sequence: CDR1 SGDLS, CDR2 YYNGEE. CDR3 in amino acids: CASSVGAGAPNTEAFF. The CDR3 DNA sequence: TGTGCCAGCAGCGTAGGAGCTGGGGCCCCGAACACTGAAGCTTTCTTT.